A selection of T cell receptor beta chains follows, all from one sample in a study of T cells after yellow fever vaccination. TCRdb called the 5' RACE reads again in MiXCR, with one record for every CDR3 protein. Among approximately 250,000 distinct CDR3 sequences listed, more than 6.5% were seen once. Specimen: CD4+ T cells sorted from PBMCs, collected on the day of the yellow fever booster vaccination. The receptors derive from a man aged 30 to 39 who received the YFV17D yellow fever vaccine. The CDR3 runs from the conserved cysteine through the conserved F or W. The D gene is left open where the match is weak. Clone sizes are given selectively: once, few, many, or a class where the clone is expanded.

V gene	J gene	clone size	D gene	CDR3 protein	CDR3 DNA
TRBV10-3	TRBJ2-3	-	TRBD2	CAIRDPGLAGDTQYF	TGTGCCATCAGAGACCCGGGACTAGCGGGAGATACGCAGTATTTT
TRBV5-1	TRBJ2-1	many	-	CASSLGPGTYNEQFF	TGCGCCAGCAGCTTGGGGCCAGGTACCTACAATGAGCAGTTCTTC
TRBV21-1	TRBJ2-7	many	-	CASSATYTEQYF	TGTGCCAGCAGCGCGACGTACACCGAGCAGTACTTC
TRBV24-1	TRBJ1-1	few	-	CATRGEGYAEAFF	TGTGCCACCAGGGGCGAGGGGTACGCTGAAGCTTTCTTT
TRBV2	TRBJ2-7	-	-	CASRESGTPTPYEQYF	TGTGCCAGCAGAGAATCGGGAACCCCGACGCCTTACGAGCAGTACTTC
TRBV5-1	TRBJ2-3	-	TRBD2	CASSFRLAGGTDTQYF	TGCGCCAGCAGCTTTCGACTAGCGGGAGGGACAGATACGCAGTATTTT
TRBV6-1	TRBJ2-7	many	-	CASRSDTTYEQYF	TGTGCCAGCAGATCCGACACAACCTACGAGCAGTACTTC
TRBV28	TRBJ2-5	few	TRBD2	CASTEGGPQETQYF	TGTGCCAGCACTGAGGGAGGGCCACAAGAGACCCAGTACTTC
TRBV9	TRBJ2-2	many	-	CASSPRTGGELFF	TGTGCCAGCAGCCCACGGACTGGCGGGGAGCTGTTTTTT
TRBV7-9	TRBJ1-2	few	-	CASSLPPVVGAYGYTF	TGTGCCAGCAGCTTACCCCCAGTGGTGGGGGCGTATGGCTACACCTTC
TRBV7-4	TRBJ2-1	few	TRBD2	CASSSNIAGVDEQFF	TGTGCCAGCAGCTCGAACATAGCGGGAGTGGATGAGCAGTTCTTC
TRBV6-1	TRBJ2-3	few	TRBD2	CASGLTSGRIGSADTQYF	TGTGCCAGCGGCCTGACTAGCGGGAGGATAGGAAGCGCAGATACGCAGTATTTT
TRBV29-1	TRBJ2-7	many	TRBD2	CSVGVHSGALYEQYF	TGCAGCGTTGGAGTCCATAGCGGGGCTTTGTACGAGCAGTACTTC
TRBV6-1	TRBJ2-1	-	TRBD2	CASSSGTTSYNEQFF	TGTGCCAGCTCTAGTGGGACTACCTCCTACAATGAGCAGTTCTTC
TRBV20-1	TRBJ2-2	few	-	CSARDPVATGELFF	TGCAGTGCTAGAGATCCGGTAGCAACCGGGGAGCTGTTTTTT
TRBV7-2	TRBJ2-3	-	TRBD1	CASSLTGGASTDTQYF	TGTGCCAGCAGCTTGACAGGGGGCGCCAGCACAGATACGCAGTATTTT
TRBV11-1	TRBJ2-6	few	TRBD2	CASSLGGPSGDYSGANVLTF	TGTGCCAGCAGCTTGGGGGGGCCTAGCGGGGATTACTCTGGGGCCAACGTCCTGACTTTC
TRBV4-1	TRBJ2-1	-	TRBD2	CASSQSTGTSGGRQFF	TGCGCCAGCAGCCAGTCAACCGGGACTAGCGGAGGCAGGCAGTTCTTC
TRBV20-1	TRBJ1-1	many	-	CSARGGPTNTEAFF	TGCAGTGCTAGAGGCGGGCCGACGAACACTGAAGCTTTCTTT
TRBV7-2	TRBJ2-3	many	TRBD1	CASSPDRGTDTQYF	TGTGCCAGCAGCCCGGACAGGGGCACAGATACGCAGTATTTT
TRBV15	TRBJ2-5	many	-	CATSSHQETQYF	TGTGCCACCAGCAGTCACCAAGAGACCCAGTACTTC
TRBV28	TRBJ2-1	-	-	CASSPPSGEQFF	TGTGCCAGCAGTCCGCCAAGTGGTGAGCAGTTCTTC
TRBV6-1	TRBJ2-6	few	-	CASRRSSSGANVLTF	TGTGCCAGCAGGAGAAGTAGCTCTGGGGCCAACGTCCTGACTTTC
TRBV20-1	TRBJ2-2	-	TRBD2	CSAVAGGGTGELFF	TGCAGTGCAGTAGCGGGAGGGGGCACCGGGGAGCTGTTTTTT
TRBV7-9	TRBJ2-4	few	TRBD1	CASSIWDRGGNIQYF	TGTGCCAGCAGTATTTGGGACAGGGGAGGAAACATTCAGTACTTC
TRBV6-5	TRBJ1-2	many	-	CASSPIRQAIGYTF	TGTGCCAGCAGTCCAATACGACAGGCCATTGGCTACACCTTC
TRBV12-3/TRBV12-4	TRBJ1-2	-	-	CASSPPGSGRYGYTF	TGTGCCAGCAGTCCTCCGGGGTCCGGGCGCTATGGCTACACCTTC
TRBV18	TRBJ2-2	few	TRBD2	CASSPGLAAGTGELFF	TGTGCCAGCTCACCAGGACTAGCGGCTGGGACCGGGGAGCTGTTTTTT
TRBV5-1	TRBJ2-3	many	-	CASSLAGEDTQYF	TGCGCCAGCAGCTTGGCAGGGGAGGATACGCAGTATTTT
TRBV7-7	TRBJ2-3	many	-	CASSLRDRDTDTQYF	TGTGCCAGCAGCTTGCGGGACAGAGACACAGATACGCAGTATTTT
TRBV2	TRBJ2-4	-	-	CASRGLPGNIQYF	TGTGCCAGCAGGGGACTCCCCGGGAACATTCAGTACTTC